This TCR beta chain appears in the sequencing data of a study of blood T cell repertoires in COVID-19. Study summary: Sites across the United States, Italy and Spain contributed samples from acute and convalescent COVID-19. The cDNA or gDNA used as material had been derived from T cells, B-cell-depleted T cells, or PBMCs.

Donors in Cohort 3 counted as recovered after two negative PCRs, clearance, or symptom resolution. The germline V gene encodes CDR1 SEHNR and CDR2 FQNEAQ (reference sequence). The CDR3 is 15 residues long. Trimming left V 1 base short and J 2 bases short, with 11 bases between. Profiling relied on immunoSEQ multiplex PCR, and the TCRdb table lists in-frame clones only, not all of them. The table has over 250,000 clones, 88% seen once. Material: PBMCs or T cells enriched from blood (not recorded which). The chain carries TRBV7-9 and TRBJ2-5; D possibly corresponds to TRBD1 (5 bases). The receptor was isolated from a woman in her fifties or sixties who had recovered from COVID-19. The CDR3 loop reads CASSLEVRAQETQYF. The CDR3 DNA reads as TGTGCCAGCAGCTTAGAAGTCAGGGCTCAAGAGACCCAGTACTTC.